The source of this T cell receptor (beta chain) is a study of T cells after posttransplantation cyclophosphamide. Peripheral blood was collected from the related graft donor on the marrow donation day. The naive gate required viable CD3+CD4+ or CD3+CD8+ cells with CCR7+CD45RA+CD45RO-CD95-CD27+CD28+ phenotype. Points on this clone: Its matching antigen is unknown.

TCRdb's copy holds only in-frame clones and misses some; the assay was immunoSEQ multiplex PCR. The table has some 21,000 clones, nearly 99% seen once. Study observations and caveats: Blood and skin or GI T cell repertoires showed limited TRB overlap. Donor CD8+ memory clones often dominated recipient blood repertoires at later times.

The sequencing input was naive CD8+ T cells sorted from PBMCs. The sequence was collected from a man in his forties in good health, CMV-negative, and a related stem cell transplant donor.

CDR3 loop: CASSEGQVTGELFF. In nucleotides, the CDR3 is TGTGCCAGCAGCGAGGGACAGGTAACCGGGGAGCTGTTTTTT. The rearrangement joins TRBV7-9 to TRBJ2-2; 8 nucleotides agree with TRBD1. The CDR3 totals 14 residues. Trimming took 5 bases from V and 5 from J; bases not matched to a gene: 4. Germline V gene sequence: CDR1 SEHNR, CDR2 FQNEAQ (reference sequence).